These T cell receptor beta chains were read from a single sample in a study of blood T cells in healthy people across ages. TCRdb itself ran the 5' RACE reads through MiXCR, one entry per CDR3 protein. Among some 1.5 million distinct CDR3 sequences listed, 40% to 45% were seen once. The source material was blood. Every receptor here comes from a young woman in good health. Both conserved end residues are part of each CDR3. A D gene is named only where the DNA matches it firmly. Some rows have no size entry. The others give once, few or many, or a class for an expanded clone.

abundance: NA
j_gene: TRBJ2-5
v_gene: TRBV4-1
d_gene: TRBD1
CDR3nt: TGCGCCAGCAGTCCCGGACAGGGGTTCGAGACCCAGTACTTC
CDR3aa: CASSPGQGFETQYF

abundance: NA
j_gene: TRBJ2-7
v_gene: TRBV20-1
d_gene: NA
CDR3nt: TGCAGTGCTGGGAGGACGAACTACGAGCAGTACTTC
CDR3aa: CSAGRTNYEQYF

abundance: NA
j_gene: TRBJ2-2
v_gene: TRBV11-2
d_gene: NA
CDR3nt: TGTGCCAGCAGCACCGACAGGCTTGGGGAGCTGTTTTTT
CDR3aa: CASSTDRLGELFF

abundance: few
j_gene: TRBJ1-2
v_gene: TRBV10-3
d_gene: NA
CDR3nt: TGTGCCATCAGTGACAGGGGACATGGCTACACCTTC
CDR3aa: CAISDRGHGYTF

abundance: NA
j_gene: TRBJ1-2
v_gene: TRBV7-9
d_gene: NA
CDR3nt: TGTGCCAGCGGCCGGAGTGGGGGTAACTATGGCTACACCTTC
CDR3aa: CASGRSGGNYGYTF

abundance: NA
j_gene: TRBJ2-6
v_gene: TRBV2
d_gene: NA
CDR3nt: TGTGCCAGCAGCTACATACATCGCTCTGGGGCCAACGTCCTGACTTTC
CDR3aa: CASSYIHRSGANVLTF

abundance: few
j_gene: TRBJ2-7
v_gene: TRBV20-1
d_gene: NA
CDR3nt: TGCAGTGCTAGTCTTCACTGGGAGCAGTACTTC
CDR3aa: CSASLHWEQYF

abundance: NA
j_gene: TRBJ2-3
v_gene: TRBV29-1
d_gene: TRBD2
CDR3nt: TGCAGCTTTCAGCCTAGCGGGGGGGGCACAGATACGCAGTATTTT
CDR3aa: CSFQPSGGGTDTQYF

abundance: NA
j_gene: TRBJ2-2
v_gene: TRBV15
d_gene: NA
CDR3nt: TGTGCCACCAGCAGAGATAGAAGGGGAAAGAACACCGGGGAGCTGTTTTTT
CDR3aa: CATSRDRRGKNTGELFF

abundance: few
j_gene: TRBJ2-5
v_gene: TRBV20-1
d_gene: NA
CDR3nt: TGCAGTGCTAGTGTAGCCCTTTGGGAGACCCAGTACTTC
CDR3aa: CSASVALWETQYF

abundance: NA
j_gene: TRBJ1-2
v_gene: TRBV12-3/TRBV12-4
d_gene: TRBD1
CDR3nt: TGTGCCAGCAGTTTTTCCGGGACAGGGGTACGGGGCTACACCTTC
CDR3aa: CASSFSGTGVRGYTF

abundance: NA
j_gene: TRBJ2-5
v_gene: TRBV9
d_gene: TRBD2
CDR3nt: TGTGCCAGCAGCGTAGACGAGCGGGGGTACAATGAGCAGTACTTC
CDR3aa: CASSVDERGYNEQYF

abundance: NA
j_gene: TRBJ2-5
v_gene: TRBV9
d_gene: NA
CDR3nt: TGTGCCAGCAGCGTAGGGTTGGACCAGGGGGGGACCCAGTACTTC
CDR3aa: CASSVGLDQGGTQYF

abundance: NA
j_gene: TRBJ1-1
v_gene: TRBV6-2/TRBV6-3
d_gene: TRBD1
CDR3nt: TGTGCCAGCAGTTACTCGACAGGGGTCCGCCTAGAAGCTTTCTTT
CDR3aa: CASSYSTGVRLEAFF

abundance: NA
j_gene: TRBJ2-1
v_gene: TRBV27
d_gene: TRBD1
CDR3nt: TGTGCCAGCAGTTCCACCCCGGGACAGGGGTTCTACAATGAGCAGTTCTTC
CDR3aa: CASSSTPGQGFYNEQFF

abundance: NA
j_gene: TRBJ2-7
v_gene: TRBV3-1
d_gene: NA
CDR3nt: TGTGCCAGCAGCCAAAGTGGACGGAGGGGCGAGCAGTACTTC
CDR3aa: CASSQSGRRGEQYF

abundance: NA
j_gene: TRBJ2-1
v_gene: TRBV5-1
d_gene: TRBD1
CDR3nt: TGCGCCAGCAGCTGGACAGGCTCCTACAATGAGCAGTTCTTC
CDR3aa: CASSWTGSYNEQFF

abundance: NA
j_gene: TRBJ2-1
v_gene: TRBV10-3
d_gene: NA
CDR3nt: TGTGCCATCAGTATAAAGGATGAGCAGTTCTTC
CDR3aa: CAISIKDEQFF

abundance: few
j_gene: TRBJ1-4
v_gene: TRBV6-2/TRBV6-3
d_gene: NA
CDR3nt: TGTGCCAGCAGCTCCGCAGGGGCGGATAATGAAAAACTGTTTTTT
CDR3aa: CASSSAGADNEKLFF

abundance: NA
j_gene: TRBJ2-1
v_gene: TRBV20-1
d_gene: TRBD1
CDR3nt: TGCAGTCGACCTCGATCGGGACAGTACAATGAGCAGTTCTTC
CDR3aa: CSRPRSGQYNEQFF

abundance: NA
j_gene: TRBJ2-1
v_gene: TRBV14
d_gene: NA
CDR3nt: TGTGCCAGCAGCCAAGACACCTCCTACAATGAGCAGTTCTTC
CDR3aa: CASSQDTSYNEQFF

abundance: few
j_gene: TRBJ2-7
v_gene: TRBV6-2/TRBV6-3
d_gene: NA
CDR3nt: TGTGCCAGCAGAAGCGGAGGGCTCGAGCAGTACTTC
CDR3aa: CASRSGGLEQYF

abundance: few
j_gene: TRBJ2-1
v_gene: TRBV7-2
d_gene: TRBD1
CDR3nt: TGTGCCAGCAGCCTCCAGGGGGCTGTCGATGAGCAGTTCTTC
CDR3aa: CASSLQGAVDEQFF

abundance: many
j_gene: TRBJ2-3
v_gene: TRBV27
d_gene: TRBD1
CDR3nt: TGTGCCAGCAGTACGACAGTACAGGGGTGGGCAGATACGCAGTATTTT
CDR3aa: CASSTTVQGWADTQYF

abundance: once
j_gene: TRBJ2-2
v_gene: TRBV7-9
d_gene: NA
CDR3nt: TGTGCACGGAGCACTACCAACACCGGGGAGCTGTTTTTT
CDR3aa: CARSTTNTGELFF

abundance: NA
j_gene: TRBJ2-5
v_gene: TRBV7-9
d_gene: NA
CDR3nt: TGTGCCAGCAGCTCCCCGAGTGGAGAGACCCAGTACTTC
CDR3aa: CASSSPSGETQYF

abundance: few
j_gene: TRBJ2-3
v_gene: TRBV2
d_gene: NA
CDR3nt: TGTGCCAGCAGTGGGTCGCCCCCAGATACGCAGTATTTT
CDR3aa: CASSGSPPDTQYF

abundance: NA
j_gene: TRBJ2-1
v_gene: TRBV29-1
d_gene: NA
CDR3nt: TGCAGCGTTGAAGATTCACCATGGCGCGCAATTAACAATGAGCAGTTCTTC
CDR3aa: CSVEDSPWRAINNEQFF

abundance: NA
j_gene: TRBJ2-1
v_gene: TRBV7-2
d_gene: NA
CDR3nt: TGTGCCAGCAGGGACTGGGTCTACAATGAGCAGTTCTTC
CDR3aa: CASRDWVYNEQFF

abundance: once
j_gene: TRBJ2-7
v_gene: TRBV28
d_gene: NA
CDR3nt: TGTGCCGGCATCGACCGTCGGCGAAGTCGCTACGAGCAGTACTTC
CDR3aa: CAGIDRRRSRYEQYF

abundance: NA
j_gene: TRBJ1-2
v_gene: TRBV29-1
d_gene: NA
CDR3nt: TGCAGCGTTGAAGTCGCCAGGGGTACCTATGGCTACACCTTC
CDR3aa: CSVEVARGTYGYTF

abundance: few
j_gene: TRBJ2-3
v_gene: TRBV5-1
d_gene: TRBD1
CDR3nt: TGCTCCAGCACTCCTAACCGACAGGGGAACACAGATACGCAGTATTTT
CDR3aa: CSSTPNRQGNTDTQYF

abundance: NA
j_gene: TRBJ1-5
v_gene: TRBV7-8
d_gene: TRBD1
CDR3nt: TGTGCCAGCAGCTCGGGGACAGATTTAGGTGTGCAGCCCCAGCATTTT
CDR3aa: CASSSGTDLGVQPQHF

abundance: few
j_gene: TRBJ2-1
v_gene: TRBV24-1
d_gene: NA
CDR3nt: TGTGCCACCAATTGGCGGAAGACCTACTACAATGAGCAGTTCTTC
CDR3aa: CATNWRKTYYNEQFF

abundance: NA
j_gene: TRBJ1-6
v_gene: TRBV20-1
d_gene: NA
CDR3nt: TGCAGTGCTAGAGATTCGGGAGGGAGCAATTCACCCCTCCACTTT
CDR3aa: CSARDSGGSNSPLHF

abundance: NA
j_gene: TRBJ2-3
v_gene: TRBV28
d_gene: NA
CDR3nt: TGTGCCAGCAGCCCAGTCTCCACCCAGGGACCCTCTAGTACGCAGTATTTT
CDR3aa: CASSPVSTQGPSSTQYF

abundance: NA
j_gene: TRBJ1-2
v_gene: TRBV6-6
d_gene: NA
CDR3nt: TGTGCCAGCAGTCTGACAGCGAACAACTATGGCTACACCTTC
CDR3aa: CASSLTANNYGYTF

abundance: NA
j_gene: TRBJ2-7
v_gene: TRBV5-1
d_gene: NA
CDR3nt: TGCGCCAGCACTCCTTCACAGGTACACTCCTACGAGCAGTACTTC
CDR3aa: CASTPSQVHSYEQYF

abundance: few
j_gene: TRBJ1-2
v_gene: TRBV12-3/TRBV12-4
d_gene: NA
CDR3nt: TGTGCCAGCAGTTTTTCCGGACAACAATATGGCTACACCTTC
CDR3aa: CASSFSGQQYGYTF

abundance: NA
j_gene: TRBJ1-1
v_gene: TRBV16
d_gene: NA
CDR3nt: TGTGCCAGCAGCCACGGACGGTCCTACACTGAAGCTTTCTTT
CDR3aa: CASSHGRSYTEAFF

abundance: NA
j_gene: TRBJ2-1
v_gene: TRBV27
d_gene: NA
CDR3nt: TGTGCCAGCAGTTCCATTTCCCAGGGGATCAATGAGCAGTTCTTC
CDR3aa: CASSSISQGINEQFF

abundance: many
j_gene: TRBJ2-1
v_gene: TRBV20-1
d_gene: TRBD1
CDR3nt: TGCAGCGCAAGGACAGGGGCCTACAATGAGCAGTTCTTC
CDR3aa: CSARTGAYNEQFF

abundance: once
j_gene: TRBJ2-1
v_gene: TRBV10-3
d_gene: NA
CDR3nt: TGTGCCATCAGTGAGGAGTTGGCTACCTACGAGCAGTTCTTC
CDR3aa: CAISEELATYEQFF

abundance: few
j_gene: TRBJ2-3
v_gene: TRBV20-1
d_gene: TRBD1
CDR3nt: TGCAGTGCTAGAAGACAGGGGGCGCTTAGCACAGATACGCAGTATTTT
CDR3aa: CSARRQGALSTDTQYF

abundance: few
j_gene: TRBJ2-3
v_gene: TRBV6-1
d_gene: NA
CDR3nt: TGTGCCAGCAAAAAACTTCCAGATACGCAGTATTTT
CDR3aa: CASKKLPDTQYF

abundance: few
j_gene: TRBJ2-1
v_gene: TRBV20-1
d_gene: TRBD2
CDR3nt: TGCAGTGCTACCCGGACTAGCGGGGGTATTGGTGAGCAGTTCTTC
CDR3aa: CSATRTSGGIGEQFF

abundance: once
j_gene: TRBJ2-7
v_gene: TRBV25-1
d_gene: NA
CDR3nt: TGTGCCAGCAGTGAACAGGTCTCGTCCTGCGAGCAGTACTTC
CDR3aa: CASSEQVSSCEQYF

abundance: once
j_gene: TRBJ2-3
v_gene: TRBV27
d_gene: NA
CDR3nt: TGTGCCAGCAGTAAACGACAGGAAGATACGCAGTATTTT
CDR3aa: CASSKRQEDTQYF

abundance: NA
j_gene: TRBJ1-6
v_gene: TRBV20-1
d_gene: NA
CDR3nt: TGCAGTGCTAGTCCTGACCGGGAAGGGCTCCACTTT
CDR3aa: CSASPDREGLHF

abundance: NA
j_gene: TRBJ1-5
v_gene: TRBV20-1
d_gene: NA
CDR3nt: TGCAGTGCTGTTAAAGGACAGCCTCAAGAGCCCCAGCATTTT
CDR3aa: CSAVKGQPQEPQHF

abundance: NA
j_gene: TRBJ1-2
v_gene: TRBV20-1
d_gene: NA
CDR3nt: TGCAGTGCCAACGACGGGCTCTATGGCTACACCTTC
CDR3aa: CSANDGLYGYTF

abundance: many
j_gene: TRBJ2-1
v_gene: TRBV6-2/TRBV6-3
d_gene: NA
CDR3nt: TGTGCCAGCAGCTACGGAGCGTACAATGAGCAGTTCTTC
CDR3aa: CASSYGAYNEQFF

abundance: few
j_gene: TRBJ2-1
v_gene: TRBV7-8
d_gene: TRBD1
CDR3nt: TGTGCCAGCAGCTGGACCGGGACAGGGACCTACAATGAGCAGTTCTTC
CDR3aa: CASSWTGTGTYNEQFF

abundance: NA
j_gene: TRBJ2-3
v_gene: TRBV4-1
d_gene: NA
CDR3nt: TGCGCCAGCAGCCAAGGAAAAAGCACAGATACGCAGTATTTT
CDR3aa: CASSQGKSTDTQYF

abundance: NA
j_gene: TRBJ2-6
v_gene: TRBV6-1
d_gene: TRBD1
CDR3nt: TGTGCCAGCGAAAGGACAGGGGGCTTTTCTGGGGCCAACGTCCTGACTTTC
CDR3aa: CASERTGGFSGANVLTF

abundance: NA
j_gene: TRBJ1-2
v_gene: TRBV6-6
d_gene: NA
CDR3nt: TGTGCCAGCAGTTACGGATCAGGGCCTGAGGGCTACACCTTC
CDR3aa: CASSYGSGPEGYTF

abundance: few
j_gene: TRBJ2-6
v_gene: TRBV7-2
d_gene: NA
CDR3nt: TGTGCCAGCAGACGGGTCTCTGGGGCCAACGTCCTGACTTTC
CDR3aa: CASRRVSGANVLTF